These 27 T cell receptor beta chains were sequenced from one sample in a study of tumor and adjacent non-tumor tissue in lung cancer. TCRbeta libraries were built with three rounds of nested PCR, modified from ARM-PCR. TCRdb called the multiplex PCR reads again in MiXCR, with one record for every CDR3 protein. The repertoire holds fewer than 85,000 distinct CDR3 sequences, with 60% to 75% as singletons. RNA was extracted from bulk tissue without any cell sorting. The sequenced sample was lung tumor tissue. All receptors derive from a man aged 55 to 70 with non-small cell lung cancer.

This chain connects TRBV6-4 to TRBJ2-1, with 10 bases lining up with TRBD2. The CDR3 runs 14 residues. Looked up from germline, CDR1 is MRHNA and CDR2 is SNTAGT. The CDR3 loop reads CISSHSGGYNEQFF. CDR3 nucleotide sequence: TGTATCAGCAGCCATAGCGGGGGGTACAATGAGCAGTTCTTC.

This clonotype has just one count. A single base separates this from a much larger clone, so it may be a read error. The genes are TRBV11-2 and TRBJ2-7, with D possibly being TRBD1 or TRBD2 (5 bases each). Germline loops: CDR1 SGHAT, CDR2 FQNNGV. The CDR3 loop spans 14 amino acids. CDR3 loop: CASSHGTTTYERYF. The CDR3 region has the DNA TGTGCCAGCAGCCACGGGACGACTACCTACGAGCGGTACTTC.

The table lists this clonotype with a few counts. The CDR3 region is CSVRSNSVEKLFF. The CDR3 region has the DNA TGCAGTGTTAGGTCAAACTCGGTGGAAAAACTGTTTTTT. This chain uses TRBV20-1 with TRBJ1-4; D unclear. V was cut by 7 bases and J by 8 bases, with 17 bases left in between. Germline values: CDR1 DFQATT, CDR2 SNEGSKA (reference sequence). The CDR3 has 13 amino acids.

For this clonotype: The CDR3 end shows no conserved phenylalanine or tryptophan, and so a read error is likely. This chain uses TRBV12-3 or TRBV12-4 with TRBJ2-7; 10 nucleotides match TRBD1. The V segment lost 5 bases and the J segment 6 bases; nucleotides outside the gene matches: 7. The CDR3 totals 14 residues. CDR3 nucleotide sequence: TGTGCCAGCAGTCCCGGGACAGGGGAACTCGAGCAGTACATC. Translated, it gives CASSPGTGELEQYI.

The chain employs TRBV28 and TRBJ1-4; D uncertain. The CDR3 length is 15 residues. Germline V gene data show CDR1 as MDHEN and CDR2 as SYDVKM. V was shortened by 1 base and J by 3 bases, with 9 bases between the two germline ends. The CDR3 spells CASSLSFLPNEKLFF. CDR3 coding DNA: TGTGCCAGCAGTTTATCTTTCTTGCCTAATGAAAAACTGTTTTTT.

On this clonotype itself: Sequence at one end of the junction differs from germline and may be a read error. The rearrangement joins TRBV20-1 to TRBJ2-7; the D gene is possibly TRBD2 (6 bases). From germline, CDR1 is DFQATT and CDR2 SNEGSKA (reference sequence). The CDR3 contains 14 residues. The CDR3 nucleotides are TGCAGTGCTAGAGACAAGGGACTCACCTATGAGCAGTACTTC. Amino acids: CSARDKGLTYEQYF.

Concerning this clonotype itself: Since a much larger clone is just one base distant, this may be a read error. The chain combines TRBV5-5 with TRBJ2-5; D uncertain. There are 14 residues in the CDR3. Germline CDR1 reads SGHKS; CDR2 reads YYEKEE (reference sequence). Trimming took off 2 bases at V and 5 bases at J, with 13 bases between the two ends. CDR3 protein: CASSLGYTWETQYF. Written as DNA, the CDR3 is TGTGCCAGCAGCTTAGGGTACACTTGGGAGACCCAGTACTTC.

In this sample, this clonotype turned up once. At one end, the junction sequence differs from germline, possibly due to a read error. The chain joins TRBV29-1 to TRBJ2-7; 8 nucleotides agree with TRBD1. The germline V gene encodes CDR1 SQVTM and CDR2 ANQGSEA. The CDR3 loop spans 15 amino acids. The CDR3 nucleotides are TGCAGCGTTAAAGATCCGGGACAGGTCTCCTACGAGCAGTACTTC. Translating it yields CSVKDPGQVSYEQYF.

As for this clonotype: The missing conserved phenylalanine or tryptophan at the end of this CDR3 makes a read error likely. The DNA is left out, because the CDR3 cannot be placed on it with certainty; the CDR3 is given as TCRdb lists it. The chain uses TRBV29-1 and TRBJ2-1; TRBD1 is the table's D call and was not checked against the DNA. A total of 14 residues make up the CDR3, ends included. Germline loops: CDR1 SQVTM, CDR2 ANQGSEA. The chain's CDR3 is CSVHLDGTYNELFL.

The DNA for the CDR3 is TGTGCCAGCAGTCTGAGCTCCTACGAGCAGTACTTC. Its protein product is CASSLSSYEQYF. The J gene is TRBJ2-7, the V gene TRBV28, with no clear D. Germline V gene data show CDR1 as MDHEN and CDR2 as SYDVKM. V was clipped by 5 bases and J by 0 bases, with 5 bases between them. CDR3 length: 12 residues.

Concerning this clonotype itself: A much larger clone is a single base away; this may be a read error. This chain joins TRBV5-4 and TRBJ1-1; D is perhaps TRBD1 (5 bases). Germline CDR1 reads SGHNT; CDR2 reads YYREEE (reference sequence). CDR3 size: 15 residues. CDR3 protein: CASILVGVLNTEAFF. CDR3 DNA: TGTGCCAGCATCTTGGTGGGGGTCTTGAACACTGAAGCTTTCTTT.

V gene TRBV20-1 combines with J gene TRBJ2-7; the D is unclear. The CDR3 loop spans 12 amino acids. Deletions cut 6 bases from V and 5 bases from J, with 14 bases between. Germline V lookup: CDR1 DFQATT, CDR2 SNEGSKA (reference sequence). CDR3 nucleotides: TGCAGTGCGAGGCGCAGACACGACGAGCAGTACTTC. Translating gives CSARRRHDEQYF.

As concerns this clonotype: One end of the junction does not line up with germline, which may come from a read error. This chain joins TRBV28 and TRBJ1-5; D is unclear. Germline lookup yields CDR1 MDHEN and CDR2 SYDVKM. This CDR3 has 13 amino acids. The CDR3 bases are TGTGCCAGCAGCCGAGACCCCGGCCAGCCCCAACATTTT. This codes for CASSRDPGQPQHF.

This clonotype has at least ten counts. This chain links TRBV28 with TRBJ1-2; D uncertain. Germline assignment: CDR1 MDHEN and CDR2 SYDVKM. Trimming stripped 3 bases from V and 6 bases from J, with 8 bases between. This CDR3 region has 12 residues. CDR3 sequence reads: CASSLGRDGYTF. CDR3 DNA: TGTGCCAGCAGTTTGGGGAGGGATGGCTACACCTTC.

V is TRBV20-1 and J is TRBJ1-4; no reliable D call. The germline V gene encodes CDR1 DFQATT and CDR2 SNEGSKA (reference sequence). The CDR3 is made up of 13 amino acids. V lost 7 bases to trimming and J lost 3 bases, with 12 bases between them. In nucleotides, the CDR3 is TGCAGTGTTAAGGCGGCCCCTAATGAAAAACTGTTTTTT. This translates into CSVKAAPNEKLFF.

On this clonotype itself: A junction boundary mismatches the germline segment, possibly from a read error. The chain is built from TRBV12-3 or TRBV12-4 and TRBJ2-5; D gene uncertain. The CDR3 length is 14 residues. For the CDR3, the DNA is TGTGCCAGCAGTTTAGGGCTTTTACAAGAGACTCAGTACTTC. Residues: CASSLGLLQETQYF.

The CDR3 here is CASSYTFGDHGYTF. The CDR3 DNA reads as TGTGCCAGCAGCTACACGTTTGGGGACCATGGCTACACCTTC. The chain couples TRBV6-5 to TRBJ1-2; TRBD1 is a possible D gene (5 bases). Germline-derived CDR1 and CDR2 are MNHEY and SVGAGI. This CDR3 has 14 residues. Trimming took 6 bases from V and 6 from J, leaving 17 bases between them.

With respect to this clonotype: Relative to the germline gene, one junction end is altered; a read error may explain this. The chain combines TRBV6-5 with TRBJ1-2, with 8 bases that match TRBD1. The CDR3 covers 15 residues. The germline V gene has CDR1 MNHEY and CDR2 SVGAGI. This CDR3 is CPSNSPGQGLYGYTF. The CDR3 region has the DNA TGTCCCAGCAATTCCCCTGGACAGGGCCTCTATGGCTACACCTTC.

In regard to this clonotype: The conserved phenylalanine or tryptophan normally closing the CDR3 is absent here, so this likely arose from a read error. The V gene is TRBV5-5, the J gene TRBJ2-3; weak D call: TRBD2 (5 bases). V lost 4 bases, J lost 4 bases, and 16 bases lay in between. The CDR3 spans 15 residues. Germline V gives CDR1 SGHKS, CDR2 YYEKEE (reference sequence). The CDR3 sequence is CASSRWGEWPDTQYV. DNA for the CDR3: TGTGCCAGCAGCCGTTGGGGAGAGTGGCCAGATACGCAGTATGTT.

The V and J genes are TRBV29-1 and TRBJ2-7; 8 positions match TRBD1. The CDR3 sequence is 16 residues long. Per germline, CDR1 SQVTM and CDR2 ANQGSEA. Germline trimming cut 4 bases from V and 4 bases from J; bases unmatched to any gene: 15. The chain's CDR3 is CSVVAGPGTGGYEQYF. CDR3 in DNA: TGCAGCGTTGTCGCTGGCCCAGGGACAGGCGGTTACGAGCAGTACTTC.

Concerning this clonotype itself: A much larger clone lies one base from this, so it may be a read error. The gene calls are TRBV29-1 and TRBJ1-1; D is undetermined. The CDR3 has 13 amino acids. The germline gives CDR1 SQVTM, CDR2 ANQGSEA. CDR3 sequence reads: CSVKGMGNTGAFF. The CDR3 DNA follows: TGCAGCGTGAAAGGGATGGGGAACACTGGAGCTTTCTTT.

This clonotype was observed at least ten times. The chain couples TRBV28 to TRBJ2-3, with TRBD2 as a possible D gene (6 bases). In germline, CDR1 is MDHEN, CDR2 SYDVKM. The CDR3 covers 16 residues. Trimming cost V 0 bases and J 3 bases, with 13 bases left between them. CDR3 in DNA: TGTGCCAGCAGTTTATGGGAGGGGATTGTTACAGATACGCAGTATTTT. Translating gives CASSLWEGIVTDTQYF. The variable domain in full, with the rest retrieved from reference TRBV28 and TRBJ2-3, is DVKVTQSSRYLVKRTGEKVFLECVQDMDHENMFWYRQDPGLGLRLIYFSYDVKMKEKGDIPEGYSVSREKKERFSLILESASTNQTSMYLCASSLWEGIVTDTQYFGPGTRLTVL.

About this clonotype: Mismatch with germline at one junction end may stem from a read error. The chain combines TRBV20-1 with TRBJ2-1; 10 bases line up with TRBD2. The CDR3 is 15 amino acids. In germline, CDR1 is DFQATT, CDR2 SNEGSKA (reference sequence). DNA for the CDR3: TGCAATGCTAGACCAGCGGGAGGGTCCTACAATGAGCAGTTCTTC. Its protein is CNARPAGGSYNEQFF.

This rearrangement joins TRBV29-1 to TRBJ2-1, with 7 nucleotides matching TRBD1. Germline V gives CDR1 SQVTM, CDR2 ANQGSEA. CDR3 length equals 14 residues. The CDR3 region is CSVLLDRTCNEQFF. The CDR3 DNA follows: TGCAGTGTTCTCCTGGACAGGACCTGCAATGAGCAGTTCTTC.

The V gene is TRBV11-3, the J gene TRBJ2-3; D is unclear. Looked up from germline, CDR1 is SGHNT and CDR2 is YENEEA. The V end lost 4 bases, the J end lost 14 bases, and 28 bases lay between the germline ends. The CDR3 is made up of 16 amino acids. This chain's CDR3 is CASSSGLVDSTDTWYF. The CDR3 bases are TGTGCCAGCAGCTCCGGGCTAGTAGATAGCACAGATACGTGGTATTTT.

A word on this clonotype: The junction departs from germline at one end; a sequencing error may be responsible. The chain is built from TRBV10-1 and TRBJ2-3; D may be TRBD2 (5 bases). Germline CDR1 is WNHNN and CDR2 is SYGVQD (reference sequence). There are 14 residues in the CDR3. The CDR3 DNA reads TGCGCCAGCAGTGCCGGGGAGCTCACAGATGCGCAGTATTTT. Encoded protein: CASSAGELTDAQYF.

This clonotype was seen many times. At one end, the junction sequence differs from germline, possibly due to a read error. The chain couples TRBV20-1 to TRBJ2-3; 9 bases fit TRBD2. CDR1 is DFQATT, CDR2 SNEGSKA, per germline (reference sequence). The CDR3 runs to 15 residues. CDR3 amino acids: CSARNSGSDTDKQYF. The CDR3 DNA sequence: TGCAGTGCTAGAAATAGCGGGAGTGACACAGATAAGCAGTATTTT.